A single sample gave rise to the 25 T cell receptor beta chains below, sequenced in a study of human T cells and chemical hapten exposure. Time point denoted: patch test 1, 2 weeks after DPC sensitization. Documented treatment: therapeutic diphenylcyclopropenone sensitization with weekly scalp DPC. TCRdb re-analysed the RACE reads in MiXCR, keeping a single row per CDR3 protein. The sample has roughly 200,000 distinct CDR3 sequences, about 20% seen once. Specimen: whole blood, collected in connection with sensitization to the hapten diphenylcyclopropenone (DPC). The receptors shown here come from a woman in her forties or fifties with alopecia areata. Some clones in this sample may be carry-over from other donors' samples.

The rearrangement joins TRBV27 to TRBJ1-1; D unclear. Germline V gene sequence: CDR1 MNHEY, CDR2 SMNVEV (reference sequence). The length of the CDR3 is 14 residues. The germline V and J ends were trimmed by 5 bases and 1 base, with 11 bases remaining between them. The CDR3 nucleotides are TGTGCCAGCAGTATACACCGGAGGAACACTGAAGCTTTCTTT. It codes for CASSIHRRNTEAFF.

V usage is TRBV5-1 and J usage is TRBJ2-2; weak D call: TRBD2 (6 bases). The CDR3 extends over 16 amino acids. Germline-derived CDR1 and CDR2 are SGHRS and YFSETQ. The V and J ends lost 1 base and 5 bases respectively, with 15 bases between them. The CDR3 DNA sequence: TGCGCCAGCAGCTTGCTCGTGGGCCGGGGGACCGGGGAGCTGTTTTTT. Its protein is CASSLLVGRGTGELFF.

This chain connects TRBV5-1 to TRBJ1-6; possible D gene TRBD1, 5 bases. CDR3 length equals 21 residues. The V end lost 4 bases, the J end lost 1 base, and 27 bases lay between the germline ends. The germline CDR1 and CDR2 sequences are SGHRS and YFSETQ. The CDR3 loop is CASSLPKGRDGRESYNSPLHF. DNA of the CDR3: TGCGCCAGCAGCCTACCCAAGGGCAGGGACGGGAGAGAATCCTATAATTCACCCCTCCACTTT.

This clonotype was counted only a few times. This rearrangement joins TRBV29-1 to TRBJ1-1; a possible D gene is TRBD1 (6 bases). V lost 8 bases and J 1 base, leaving 17 bases between the germline ends. The CDR3 contains 14 residues. Germline V gene sequence: CDR1 SQVTM, CDR2 ANQGSEA. The CDR3 region is CSTAQGSANTEAFF. CDR3 bases: TGCAGCACTGCCCAGGGGTCCGCGAACACTGAAGCTTTCTTT.

J is TRBJ2-6 and V is TRBV2; D remains unclear. Germline CDR1 and CDR2: SNHLY and FYNNEI. The CDR3 extends over 12 amino acids. With 8 bases removed from V and 10 bases from J, the gap between germline ends came to 12 bases. The DNA for the CDR3 is TGTGCCAGCGGCCGGTTGATGAACGTCCTGACTTTC. Amino acid sequence: CASGRLMNVLTF.

The DNA for the CDR3 is TGCGCCAGCAGTGCACCCGGGGGCTCTGGGGCCAACGTCCTGACTTTC. Amino acids: CASSAPGGSGANVLTF. The chain combines TRBV10-2 with TRBJ2-6; a possible D gene is TRBD2 (6 bases). Trimming pared 4 bases from V and 0 bases from J, leaving 10 bases between. Germline CDR1 WSHSY, CDR2 SAAADI. The CDR3 is made up of 16 amino acids.

This clonotype appeared a few times. This sequence joins TRBV12-3 or TRBV12-4 and TRBJ2-5, with 9 nucleotides matching TRBD1. This CDR3 is 15 amino acids long. Trimming removed 5 bases from V and 1 base from J; junction bases left unmatched: 5. The CDR3 region has the DNA TGTGCCAGCAGTCCTTCGGGACAGGGCCAAGAGACCCAGTACTTC. Protein sequence: CASSPSGQGQETQYF.

The sample holds a few counts of this clonotype. The chain is built from TRBV11-3 and TRBJ2-2; the D gene is possibly TRBD2 (6 bases). The V and J ends lost 2 bases and 4 bases respectively, with 8 bases between them. CDR1 is SGHNT and CDR2 is YENEEA in the germline V gene. This CDR3 spans 14 amino acids. The CDR3 DNA follows: TGTGCCAGCAGCTTAATGACTAGCACCGGGGAGCTGTTTTTT. This codes for CASSLMTSTGELFF.

The genes are TRBV19 and TRBJ2-5; D is perhaps TRBD2 (6 bases). The CDR3 runs 14 residues. Germline V lookup: CDR1 LNHDA, CDR2 SQIVND (reference sequence). V was pared by 4 bases and J by 0 bases, with 9 bases between. The CDR3 is CASSNGGNQETQYF. The CDR3 nucleotides read TGTGCCAGTAGTAATGGGGGGAACCAAGAGACCCAGTACTTC.

This clonotype appeared a few times. The chain is built from TRBV29-1 and TRBJ1-2; no firm D call. Germline CDR1 is SQVTM and CDR2 is ANQGSEA. Trimming pared 3 bases from V and 0 bases from J, leaving 8 bases between. CDR3 length: 13 residues. This chain's CDR3 is CSVEVGANYGYTF. The DNA of the CDR3 is TGCAGCGTTGAGGTTGGGGCTAACTATGGCTACACCTTC. Full variable domain (rest looked up from reference TRBV29-1 and TRBJ1-2): SAVISQKPSRDICQRGTSLTIQCQVDSQVTMMFWYRQQPGQSLTLIATANQGSEATYESGFVIDKFPISRPNLTFSTLTVSNMSPEDSSIYLCSVEVGANYGYTFGSGTRLTVV.

The rearrangement uses TRBV7-9 and TRBJ2-7; 9 bases line up with TRBD2. Trimming removed 5 bases from V and 5 bases from J; junction bases left unmatched: 10. The CDR3 extends over 15 amino acids. Germline values: CDR1 SEHNR, CDR2 FQNEAQ (reference sequence). CDR3 DNA sequence: TGTGCCAGCAGCCGGGGGCTAGCGGGAACCCACGAGCAGTACTTC. Amino acids: CASSRGLAGTHEQYF.

This clonotype showed up just a few times. V usage is TRBV5-1 and J usage is TRBJ1-3, with D possibly matching TRBD1 (5 bases). Germline V gene data show CDR1 as SGHRS and CDR2 as YFSETQ. The CDR3 has 17 amino acids. V lost 4 bases and J lost 0, with 17 bases in between. Here the CDR3 DNA reads TGCGCCAGCAGCCCCCGACCCGCAGGGTCCTCTGGAAACACCATATATTTT. Translating gives CASSPRPAGSSGNTIYF. The entire variable domain, with the rest obtained from reference TRBV5-1 and TRBJ1-3, is as follows: KAGVTQTPRYLIKTRGQQVTLSCSPISGHRSVSWYQQTPGQGLQFLFEYFSETQRNKGNFPGRFSGRQFSNSRSEMNVSTLELGDSALYLCASSPRPAGSSGNTIYFGEGSWLTVV.

The gene calls are TRBV12-3 or TRBV12-4 and TRBJ1-2, with 7 bases lining up with TRBD1. The CDR3 contains 13 residues. Losses at the gene ends were 6 bases for V and 4 bases for J; bases not matched to a gene: 5. This CDR3 is CASSTGVIYGYTF. The CDR3 nucleotides read TGTGCCAGCAGCACAGGGGTGATCTATGGCTACACCTTC.

This clonotype was detected a few times. The chain couples TRBV5-1 to TRBJ2-5; D not resolved. Germline V gene lookup returns CDR1 SGHRS and CDR2 YFSETQ. This CDR3 is built from 13 residues. The germline V and J ends were trimmed by 3 bases and 1 base, with 7 bases remaining between them. CDR3 residues: CASSWDLQETQYF. Written as DNA, the CDR3 is TGCGCCAGCAGCTGGGATCTCCAAGAGACCCAGTACTTC.

The table lists this clonotype with many counts. The chain uses TRBV29-1 and TRBJ1-1, with a possible D match to TRBD1 (5 bases). CDR3 length: 13 residues. Germline lookup yields CDR1 SQVTM and CDR2 ANQGSEA. Trimming shortened V by 4 bases and J by 1 base, and 10 bases separated the two germline ends. CDR3 bases: TGCAGCGTTGCTCTCGGGGGGAACACTGAAGCTTTCTTT. Its translation is CSVALGGNTEAFF.

There are many counts of this clonotype. The rearrangement uses TRBV7-9 and TRBJ1-1; no firm D call. There are 12 residues in the CDR3. Looked up from germline, CDR1 is SEHNR and CDR2 is FQNEAQ (reference sequence). The V gene lost 1 base and the J gene lost 8 bases, with 8 bases spanning the gap. CDR3 residues: CASSLVSGEAFF. The DNA of the CDR3 is TGTGCCAGCAGCTTAGTAAGCGGCGAAGCTTTCTTT.

The sample holds a few counts of this clonotype. The genes are TRBV19 and TRBJ1-5, with 8 positions matching TRBD1. CDR3 length: 14 amino acids. Trimming cost V 5 bases and J 15 bases; bases outside gene matches: 15. Germline CDR1 reads LNHDA; CDR2 reads SQIVND (reference sequence). The CDR3 region has the DNA TGTGCCAGTAGTCCCCAGGGGGCGTTCCGATCGGGGCATTTT. This gives the protein CASSPQGAFRSGHF.

The J gene is TRBJ1-2, the V gene TRBV29-1; D ambiguous. This CDR3 region has 12 residues. V lost 0 bases and J 4 bases, leaving 6 bases between the germline ends. The germline gives CDR1 SQVTM, CDR2 ANQGSEA. CDR3 region: CSVEEGGYGYTF. The DNA of the CDR3 is TGCAGCGTTGAAGAGGGCGGCTATGGCTACACCTTC.

J is TRBJ1-5 and V is TRBV20-1, with a weak D call TRBD1 (6 bases). Per the germline V gene, CDR1 is DFQATT and CDR2 is SNEGSKA (reference sequence). The CDR3 spans 17 residues. V gave up 3 bases and J gave up 2 bases, with 20 bases separating them. The CDR3 DNA is TGCAGTGCTAGTTCCCCCACGGGGGCGCGAGGCAATCAGCCCCAGCATTTT. This translates into CSASSPTGARGNQPQHF.

This clonotype was picked up a small number of times. The chain recombines TRBV15 with TRBJ2-1; the match to TRBD2 covers 11 bases. This CDR3 spans 15 amino acids. The J segment lost 8 bases and the V segment lost 3 bases, leaving 6 bases of the junction unmatched. The germline V gene has CDR1 LNHNV and CDR2 YYDKDF (reference sequence). This chain's CDR3 is CATSRIAGGPDEQFF. The DNA of the CDR3 is TGTGCCACCAGCAGGATAGCGGGAGGGCCTGATGAGCAGTTCTTC. Using reference TRBV15 and TRBJ2-1 for the parts outside the CDR3, the full variable domain is DAMVIQNPRYQVTQFGKPVTLSCSQTLNHNVMYWYQQKSSQAPKLLFHYYDKDFNNEADTPDNFQSRRPNTSFCFLDIRSPGLGDTAMYLCATSRIAGGPDEQFFGPGTRLTVL.

The chain recombines TRBV14 with TRBJ2-5, with D maybe TRBD2 (5 bases). Germline V gene data show CDR1 as SGHDN and CDR2 as FVKESK. This CDR3 region has 14 residues. V was pared by 4 bases and J by 2 bases, with 11 bases between. The CDR3 DNA reads TGTGCCAGCAGCCTACTGAGAGGGCAAGAGACCCAGTACTTC. Its protein product is CASSLLRGQETQYF.

This clonotype was recorded at least ten times. This chain joins TRBV2 and TRBJ2-1; 13 bases are shared with TRBD2. Trimming removed 6 bases from V and 9 bases from J; junction bases left unmatched: 5. The CDR3 spans 14 residues. The V gene's germline CDR1 is SNHLY and CDR2 FYNNEI. DNA for the CDR3: TGTGCCAGCAGGAAACTAGCGGGAGGGCCTGAGCAGTTCTTC. Translation: CASRKLAGGPEQFF.

The J gene is TRBJ2-5, the V gene TRBV7-9; D possibly corresponds to TRBD2 (5 bases). Trimming pared 5 bases from V and 3 bases from J, leaving 10 bases between. This CDR3 has 13 amino acids. Germline assignment: CDR1 SEHNR and CDR2 FQNEAQ (reference sequence). The CDR3 nucleotides are TGTGCCAGCAGCCTCGGACTGGAAGAGACCCAGTACTTC. Translation gives CASSLGLEETQYF.

This clonotype was counted a few times. The CDR3 sequence: CASSEVVGYNEQFF. In DNA, the CDR3 is TGTGCCAGCAGTGAAGTTGTTGGGTACAATGAGCAGTTCTTC. The rearrangement uses TRBV25-1 and TRBJ2-1, with D unclear. From germline, CDR1 is MGHDK and CDR2 SYGVNS. This CDR3 spans 14 amino acids. V was shortened by 2 bases and J by 4 bases, with 9 bases between the two germline ends.

The J gene is TRBJ2-7, the V gene TRBV20-1, with TRBD1 matching over 7 bases. V lost 4 bases to trimming and J lost 7 bases; unmatched junction nucleotides: 4. CDR1 and CDR2 from the germline V gene are DFQATT and SNEGSKA (reference sequence). The CDR3 consists of 11 residues. The CDR3 protein is CSATRDREQYF. The CDR3 nucleotides are TGCAGTGCTACCCGGGACAGAGAGCAGTACTTC.